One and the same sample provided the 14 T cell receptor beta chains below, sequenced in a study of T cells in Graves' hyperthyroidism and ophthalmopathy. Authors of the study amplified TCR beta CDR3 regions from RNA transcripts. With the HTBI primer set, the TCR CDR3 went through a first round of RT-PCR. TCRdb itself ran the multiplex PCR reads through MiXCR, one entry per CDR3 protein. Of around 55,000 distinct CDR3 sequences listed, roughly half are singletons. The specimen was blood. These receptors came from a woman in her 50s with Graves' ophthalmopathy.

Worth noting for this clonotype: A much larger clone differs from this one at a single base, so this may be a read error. The CDR3 loop reads CASSFAVVTRSGANVLTF. Written as DNA, the CDR3 is TGTGCCAGCAGTTTTGCAGTTGTGACCCGCTCTGGGGCCAACGTCCTGACTTTC. The V gene is TRBV12-3 or TRBV12-4, the J gene TRBJ2-6; D gene uncertain. There are 18 residues in the CDR3. The V end was cut by 3 bases, the J end by 0 bases, with 15 bases between.

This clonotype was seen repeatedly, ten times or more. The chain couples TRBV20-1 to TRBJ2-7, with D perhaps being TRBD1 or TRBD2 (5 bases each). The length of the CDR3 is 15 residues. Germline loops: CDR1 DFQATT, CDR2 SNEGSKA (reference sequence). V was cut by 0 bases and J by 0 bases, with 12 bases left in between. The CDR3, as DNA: TGCAGTGCTAGAGAGAGTGGGGGATACTCCTACGAGCAGTACTTC. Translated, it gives CSARESGGYSYEQYF.

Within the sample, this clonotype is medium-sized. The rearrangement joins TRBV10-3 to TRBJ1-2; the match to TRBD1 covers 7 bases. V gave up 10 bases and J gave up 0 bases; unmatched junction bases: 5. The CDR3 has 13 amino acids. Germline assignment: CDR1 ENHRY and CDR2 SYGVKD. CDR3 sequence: CATWDRSNYGYTF. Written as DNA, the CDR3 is TGTGCCACCTGGGACAGATCTAACTATGGCTACACCTTC.

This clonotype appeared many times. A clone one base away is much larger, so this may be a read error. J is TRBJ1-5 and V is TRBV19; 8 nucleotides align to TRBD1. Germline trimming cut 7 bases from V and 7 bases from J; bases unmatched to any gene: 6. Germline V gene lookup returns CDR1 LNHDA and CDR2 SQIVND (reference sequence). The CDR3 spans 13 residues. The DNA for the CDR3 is TGTGCCAGTACGCCAGGGGGCGTCCAGCCCCAGCATTTT. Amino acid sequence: CASTPGGVQPQHF.

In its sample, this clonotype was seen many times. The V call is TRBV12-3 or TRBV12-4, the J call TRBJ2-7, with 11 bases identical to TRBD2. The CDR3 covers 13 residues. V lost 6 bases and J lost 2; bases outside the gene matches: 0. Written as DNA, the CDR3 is TGTGCCAGCAGGACTAGCGGGACCTACGAGCAGTACTTC. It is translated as CASRTSGTYEQYF.

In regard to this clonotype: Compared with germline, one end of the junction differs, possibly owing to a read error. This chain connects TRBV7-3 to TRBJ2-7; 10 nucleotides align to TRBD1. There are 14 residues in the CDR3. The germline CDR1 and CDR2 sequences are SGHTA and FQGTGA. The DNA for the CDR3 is TGTGCCAGCAGCCCCGGGACAGGGGTTCGTTTCATAGACTTC. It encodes CASSPGTGVRFIDF.

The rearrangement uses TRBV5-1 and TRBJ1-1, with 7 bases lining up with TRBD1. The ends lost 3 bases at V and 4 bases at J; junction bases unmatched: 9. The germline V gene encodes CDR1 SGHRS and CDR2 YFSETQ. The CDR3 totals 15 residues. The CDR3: CASSSTGNLATEAFF. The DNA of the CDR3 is TGCGCCAGCAGCTCGACAGGGAATTTGGCCACTGAAGCTTTCTTT.

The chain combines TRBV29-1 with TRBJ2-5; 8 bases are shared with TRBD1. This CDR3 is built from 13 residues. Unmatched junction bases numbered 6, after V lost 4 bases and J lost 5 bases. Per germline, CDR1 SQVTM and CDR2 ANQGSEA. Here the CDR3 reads CSVVETGEETQYF. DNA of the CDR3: TGCAGCGTTGTGGAGACAGGGGAGGAGACCCAGTACTTC.

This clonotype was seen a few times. CDR3 nucleotides: TGCGCCAGCAGCCAAGATTTGAGTGCCTACGAGCAGTACTTC. The encoded protein is CASSQDLSAYEQYF. The rearrangement joins TRBV4-3 to TRBJ2-7, with D uncertain. Trimming took off 0 bases at V and 2 bases at J, with 8 bases between the two ends. Looked up from germline, CDR1 is LGHNA and CDR2 is YSLEER. This CDR3 has 14 amino acids.

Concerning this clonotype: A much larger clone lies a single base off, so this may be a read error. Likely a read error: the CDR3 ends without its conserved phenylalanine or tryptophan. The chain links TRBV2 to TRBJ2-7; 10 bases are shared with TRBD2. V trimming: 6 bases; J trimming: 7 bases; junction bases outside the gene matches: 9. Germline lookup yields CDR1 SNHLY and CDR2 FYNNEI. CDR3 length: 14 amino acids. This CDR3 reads CASRLLAGSGEQYL. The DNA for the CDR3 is TGTGCCAGCAGACTACTAGCGGGATCAGGGGAGCAGTACCTC.

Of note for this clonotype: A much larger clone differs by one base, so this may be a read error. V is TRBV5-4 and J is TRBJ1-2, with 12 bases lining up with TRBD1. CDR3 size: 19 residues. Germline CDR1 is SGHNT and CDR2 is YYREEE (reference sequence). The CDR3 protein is CVSSSQPGQGASSNYGYTF. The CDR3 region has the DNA TGTGTCAGCAGCTCCCAACCGGGACAGGGGGCATCGTCTAACTATGGCTACACCTTC.

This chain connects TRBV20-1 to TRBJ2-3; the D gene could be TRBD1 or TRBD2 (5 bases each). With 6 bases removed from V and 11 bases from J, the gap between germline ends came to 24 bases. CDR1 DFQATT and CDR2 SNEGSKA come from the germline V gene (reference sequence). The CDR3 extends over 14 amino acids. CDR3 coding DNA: TGCAGTGCAAGAAGGGACCCCCCAAGGGGTGAGCAGTATTTT. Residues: CSARRDPPRGEQYF.

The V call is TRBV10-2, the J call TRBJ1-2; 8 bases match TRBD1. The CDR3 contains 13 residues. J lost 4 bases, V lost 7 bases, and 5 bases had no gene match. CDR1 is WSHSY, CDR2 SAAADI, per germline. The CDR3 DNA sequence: TGCGCCAGCAAAGGGACAGGTACCTATGGCTACACCTTC. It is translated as CASKGTGTYGYTF.

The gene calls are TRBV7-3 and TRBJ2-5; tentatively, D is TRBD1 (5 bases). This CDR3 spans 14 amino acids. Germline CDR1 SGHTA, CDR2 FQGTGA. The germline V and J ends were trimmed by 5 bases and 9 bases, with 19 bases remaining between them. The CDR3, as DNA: TGTGCCAGCAGCCTAGACAGCTCCAATCAGCCCCAGTACTTC. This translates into CASSLDSSNQPQYF.